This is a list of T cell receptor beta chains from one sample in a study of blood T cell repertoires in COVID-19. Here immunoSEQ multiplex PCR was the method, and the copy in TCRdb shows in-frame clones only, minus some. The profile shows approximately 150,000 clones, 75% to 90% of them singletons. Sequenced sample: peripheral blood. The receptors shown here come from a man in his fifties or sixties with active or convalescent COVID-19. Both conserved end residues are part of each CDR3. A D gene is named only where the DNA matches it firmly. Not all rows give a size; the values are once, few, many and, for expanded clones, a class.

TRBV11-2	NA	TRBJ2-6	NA	CASSIEPGANVLTF	TGTGCCAGCAGCATCGAGCCTGGGGCCAACGTCCTGACTTTC
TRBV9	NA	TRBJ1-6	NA	CASSRTESSYNSPLHF	TGTGCCAGCAGCCGGACAGAGAGCTCCTATAATTCACCCCTCCACTTT
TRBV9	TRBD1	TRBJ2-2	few	CASSPSGGPRVGELFF	TGTGCCAGCAGCCCCTCAGGGGGCCCGAGGGTCGGGGAGCTGTTTTTT
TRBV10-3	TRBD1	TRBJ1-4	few	CAISEDRVNEKLFF	TGTGCCATCAGTGAAGACAGGGTTAATGAAAAACTGTTTTTT
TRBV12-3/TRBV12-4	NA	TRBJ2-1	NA	CASSLVRLNEQFF	TGTGCCAGCAGTTTAGTGCGGCTCAATGAGCAGTTCTTC
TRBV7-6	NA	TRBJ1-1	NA	CASSPTGMNTEAFF	TGTGCCAGCAGCCCTACAGGAATGAACACTGAAGCTTTCTTT
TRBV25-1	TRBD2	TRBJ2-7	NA	CASSGSGRVRSYEQYF	TGTGCCAGCAGTGGTAGCGGGAGGGTCCGGTCCTACGAGCAGTACTTC
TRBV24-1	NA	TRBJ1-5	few	CATSEGSLGNQPQHF	TGTGCCACCAGTGAGGGCAGCTTGGGCAATCAGCCCCAGCATTTT
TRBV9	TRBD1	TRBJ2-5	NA	CASSVETGGSLETQYF	TGTGCCAGCAGCGTAGAGACAGGGGGCTCTCTAGAGACCCAGTACTTC
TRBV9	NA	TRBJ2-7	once	CASSAQGAYEQYF	TGTGCCAGCAGCGCACAAGGGGCCTACGAGCAGTACTTC
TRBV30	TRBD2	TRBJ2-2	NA	CALENGGRALGGELFF	TGTGCCTTGGAGAATGGCGGGAGGGCCCTGGGCGGGGAGCTGTTTTTT
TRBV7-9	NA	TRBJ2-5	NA	CASSLNVLSERETQYF	TGTGCCAGCAGCTTAAATGTTTTGTCGGAGCGAGAGACCCAGTACTTC
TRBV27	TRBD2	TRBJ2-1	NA	CASSLDTRLAAMFF	TGTGCCAGCAGTTTGGACACCAGACTAGCGGCCATGTTCTTC
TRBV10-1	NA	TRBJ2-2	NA	CASSESSVGTGELFF	TGCGCCAGCAGTGAGTCTAGCGTGGGGACCGGGGAGCTGTTTTTT
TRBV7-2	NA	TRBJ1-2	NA	CASSLGQGLGYTF	TGTGCCAGCAGTCTAGGGCAGGGACTTGGCTACACCTTC
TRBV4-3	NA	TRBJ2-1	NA	CASSQDRDIVTEQFF	TGCGCCAGCAGCCAAGATCGGGACATAGTCACCGAGCAGTTCTTC
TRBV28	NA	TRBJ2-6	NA	CASTMSSGANVLTF	TGTGCCAGCACCATGAGCTCTGGGGCCAACGTCCTGACTTTC
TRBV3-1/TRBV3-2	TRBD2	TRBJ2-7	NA	CASSRSGSRPEQYF	TGTGCCAGCAGCCGGAGCGGGAGTCGGCCCGAGCAGTACTTC
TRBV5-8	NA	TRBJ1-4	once	CASSLSQGVSTNEKLFF	TGTGCCAGCAGCTTATCACAGGGTGTGTCGACTAATGAAAAACTGTTTTTT
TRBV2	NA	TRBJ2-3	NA	CASSPNTDTQYF	TGTGCCAGCAGTCCCAACACAGATACGCAGTATTTT
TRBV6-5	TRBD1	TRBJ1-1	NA	CASQDRLNTEAFF	TGTGCCAGCCAGGACAGGCTGAACACTGAAGCTTTCTTT
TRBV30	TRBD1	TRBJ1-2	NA	CAWSPRQGSGYTF	TGTGCCTGGAGCCCACGACAGGGCAGCGGCTACACCTTC
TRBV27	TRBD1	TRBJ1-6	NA	CASSLSRKRTGGSNSPLHF	TGTGCCAGCAGTTTATCTAGAAAAAGGACAGGGGGAAGTAATTCACCCCTCCACTTT
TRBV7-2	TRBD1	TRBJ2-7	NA	CASSYPGQGDEQYF	TGTGCCAGCAGCTATCCGGGACAGGGAGACGAGCAGTACTTC
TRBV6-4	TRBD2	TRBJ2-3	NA	CASSDSPRSGRAKDTQYF	TGTGCCAGCAGTGACTCTCCCCGTAGCGGGAGGGCCAAAGATACGCAGTATTTT
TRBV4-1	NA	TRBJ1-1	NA	CASSQDPAGRYSNTEAFF	TGCGCCAGCAGCCAAGATCCTGCAGGGCGATACTCAAACACTGAAGCTTTCTTT
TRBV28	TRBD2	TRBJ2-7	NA	CASSLRTSGSYYEQYF	TGTGCCAGCAGTTTACGGACTAGCGGGAGTTACTACGAGCAGTACTTC
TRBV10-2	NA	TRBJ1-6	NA	CASSGRSYNSPLHF	TGCGCCAGCAGTGGTAGATCCTATAATTCACCCCTCCACTTT
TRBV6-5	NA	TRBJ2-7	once	CASSLDGRGTYEQYF	TGTGCCAGCTCCTTAGACGGAAGGGGGACCTACGAGCAGTACTTC
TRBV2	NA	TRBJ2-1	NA	CATNPYPWPNEQFF	TGTGCCACCAACCCATATCCCTGGCCAAATGAGCAGTTCTTC
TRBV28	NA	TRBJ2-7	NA	CASSPSGLQSSYEQYF	TGTGCCAGCAGCCCCTCCGGACTACAGAGCTCCTACGAGCAGTACTTC
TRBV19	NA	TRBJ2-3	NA	CASSIDPGGSADTQYF	TGTGCCAGTAGTATAGATCCAGGGGGGTCTGCAGATACGCAGTATTTT
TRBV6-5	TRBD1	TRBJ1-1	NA	CASSRDRGRPEAFF	TGTGCCAGCAGTAGGGACAGGGGGCGCCCGGAAGCTTTCTTT